A selection of T cell receptor beta chains follows, all from one sample in a study of blood T cell repertoires in COVID-19. TCRdb's table, derived via immunoSEQ multiplex PCR, lists solely in-frame clones and lacks some. The data hold roughly 260,000 clones, with 87% observed a single time. Material for sequencing was peripheral blood. These receptors originate from a woman aged 45-65 years with acute or convalescent COVID-19. Both conserved end residues are part of each CDR3. Fields, in order: D gene, clone size, J gene, V gene, CDR3 DNA, CDR3 protein. A D gene is named only where the DNA matches it firmly. Only part of the rows carry a size: once, few, many, or a class if the clone is expanded.

>TRBD1|.|TRBJ2-5|TRBV3-1/TRBV3-2
TGTGCCAGCAGCCAAGTGGACAGGGTAGGAGAGACCCAGTACTTC
CASSQVDRVGETQYF
>.|once|TRBJ1-2|TRBV4-3
TGCGCCAGCAGCCAAGATCCCCGGGTCCCGGGGAATGGCTACACCTTC
CASSQDPRVPGNGYTF
>.|.|TRBJ1-1|TRBV5-4
TGTGCCAGCAGCTTGGCTGGGGATCGGGGTGAAGCTTTCTTT
CASSLAGDRGEAFF
>TRBD1|.|TRBJ1-6|TRBV27
TGTGCCAGCAGTTGGGACAGGTCCAGCTCCTATAATTCACCCCTCCACTTT
CASSWDRSSSYNSPLHF
>TRBD1|.|TRBJ2-5|TRBV2
TGTGCCAGCAGCCTACCCCGGGACAGGGCGATCGAGACCCAGTACTTC
CASSLPRDRAIETQYF
>TRBD1|.|TRBJ2-1|TRBV28
TGTGCCAGCAGTCCTGACAGGGGATGGTACAATGAGCAGTTCTTC
CASSPDRGWYNEQFF
>TRBD1|few|TRBJ1-3|TRBV18
TGTGCCAGCTCACCAATCGTGACAGGGGTCGGAAACACCATATATTTT
CASSPIVTGVGNTIYF
>.|.|TRBJ1-2|TRBV6-6
TGTGCCAGCAGTCCGGGTTCTTATGAAGGCTACACCTTC
CASSPGSYEGYTF
>.|.|TRBJ1-1|TRBV5-5
TGTGCCAGCAGGCCGACGGGGAGCACTGAAGCTTTCTTT
CASRPTGSTEAFF
>.|.|TRBJ1-4|TRBV28
TGTGCCAGCAGTTTGGGAACAGGCCCCAATGAAAAACTGTTTTTT
CASSLGTGPNEKLFF
>TRBD1|.|TRBJ1-1|TRBV5-4
TGTGCCAGCAGCTCCGGACGGACAGGGGGGAACACTGAAGCTTTCTTT
CASSSGRTGGNTEAFF
>.|.|TRBJ2-2|TRBV7-2
TGTGCCAGCAGCTTAATGGCTTCCACCGGGGAGCTGTTTTTT
CASSLMASTGELFF
>TRBD1|.|TRBJ1-2|TRBV27
TGTGCCAGCAGTTTCCGGACAGGGGTTGGCTACACCTTC
CASSFRTGVGYTF
>TRBD1|.|TRBJ2-1|TRBV5-4
TGTGCCAGCAGCTCGTTAGGTCGGACAGGGACCTACAATGAGCAGTTCTTC
CASSSLGRTGTYNEQFF
>.|.|TRBJ2-1|TRBV7-3
TGTGCCAGCAGCTCACTGCTGTCTGATGAGCAGTTCTTC
CASSSLLSDEQFF
>.|.|TRBJ2-3|TRBV4-2
TGTGCCAGCAGCCACCACATAGCGGAATCGACATTCACAGATACGCAGTATTTT
CASSHHIAESTFTDTQYF
>.|.|TRBJ1-1|TRBV5-1
TGCGCCAGCAGCACAGGGAACACTGAAGCTTTCTTT
CASSTGNTEAFF
>TRBD1|.|TRBJ1-2|TRBV5-4
TGTGCCAGCAGCTTCGCAGGGGGCAGCCACTATGGCTACACCTTC
CASSFAGGSHYGYTF
>TRBD2|.|TRBJ2-7|TRBV28
TGTGCCAGCAGTTTATGGACTAGCGGGACCTACGAGCAGTACTTC
CASSLWTSGTYEQYF
>.|.|TRBJ2-3|TRBV5-1
TGCGCCAGCAGCTTCCGGGGAGCAAGCACAGATACGCAGTATTTT
CASSFRGASTDTQYF
>TRBD1|.|TRBJ1-1|TRBV19
TGTGCCAGTAGAACCCTCAGGGGGCGCAGCACTGAAGCTTTCTTT
CASRTLRGRSTEAFF
>.|.|TRBJ2-4|TRBV28
TGTGCCAGCAGCCATGGACTAGCCAAAAACATTCAGTACTTC
CASSHGLAKNIQYF
>.|.|TRBJ1-2|TRBV19
TGTGCCAGTACCCCCAATAACTATGGCTACACCTTC
CASTPNNYGYTF
>.|.|TRBJ1-3|TRBV28
TGTGCCAGCAGTTTCGGGGAAAGAACCATATATTTT
CASSFGERTIYF
>TRBD1|.|TRBJ1-6|TRBV3-1/TRBV3-2
TGTGCCAGCAGCCCCCAGGGGGGCGCTTCCCTTTCACCCCTCCACTTT
CASSPQGGASLSPLHF
>TRBD1|.|TRBJ1-1|TRBV25-1
TGTGCCAGCAGTGGTTCCACAGGGGCCCTCATGAACACTGAAGCTTTCTTT
CASSGSTGALMNTEAFF
>.|.|TRBJ2-2|TRBV24-1
TGTGCCACCAGTGATTTGAAGGCGGGAACTCACACCGGGGAGCTGTTTTTT
CATSDLKAGTHTGELFF
>TRBD2|once|TRBJ2-7|TRBV5-1
TGCGCCAGCAATATAGCGGGAGGGCCGGACGAGCAGTACTTC
CASNIAGGPDEQYF
>.|.|TRBJ2-5|TRBV11-2
TGTGCCAGCAGCCCCTTGCGGGAGACCCAGTACTTC
CASSPLRETQYF
>TRBD1|.|TRBJ1-5|TRBV10-2
TGCGCCAGCAGACAGGGGGTTGGGAATCAGCCCCAGCATTTT
CASRQGVGNQPQHF
>.|few|TRBJ1-2|TRBV4-2
TGTGCCAGCAGCCAGGGAGAGGGCCGTGGCTACACCTTC
CASSQGEGRGYTF
>.|.|TRBJ1-4|TRBV2
TGTGCCAGCAGTGACTTCAGGGGCGAGGCAAAACTGTTTTTT
CASSDFRGEAKLFF
>.|.|TRBJ2-5|TRBV5-6
TGTGCCAGCAGCGCCCAGGGAACCCAGTACTTC
CASSAQGTQYF
>.|once|TRBJ1-2|TRBV15
TGTGCCACCAGCAGAGCAAACCCAAGCGGCTACACCTTC
CATSRANPSGYTF
>.|.|TRBJ2-5|TRBV5-4
TGTGCCAGCAGCTTGAGTACGGGAGCTGAAGAGACCCAGTACTTC
CASSLSTGAEETQYF
>TRBD1|.|TRBJ2-1|TRBV5-1
TGCGCCAGCAGCTGGTTTACGGGACAGGGGGCTACTGAGCAGTTCTTC
CASSWFTGQGATEQFF
>.|.|TRBJ1-5|TRBV30
TGTGCCTGGAGTGGACAGGGCAATCAGCCCCAGCATTTT
CAWSGQGNQPQHF
>.|.|TRBJ2-1|TRBV19
TGTGCCAGTAGTATAGCTCGGACTAACAATGAGCAGTTCTTC
CASSIARTNNEQFF
>.|.|TRBJ2-7|TRBV6-5
TGTGCCAGCAGTTACAGGGACACAGACTACGAGCAGTACTTC
CASSYRDTDYEQYF
>.|.|TRBJ2-5|TRBV19
TGTGCCAGTAGTACGGACAGTGGCGAGACCCAGTACTTC
CASSTDSGETQYF
>TRBD2|.|TRBJ2-7|TRBV2
TGTGCCAGCAGCGCCGGGACTAGCGGGACCGAGCAGTACTTC
CASSAGTSGTEQYF
>.|.|TRBJ1-1|TRBV5-6
TGTGCCAGCAGCTTATTCACAGGGAACACTGAAGCTTTCTTT
CASSLFTGNTEAFF
>.|once|TRBJ1-1|TRBV4-1
TGCGCCAGCAGCCAAGGAGGAGCGGGGAACACTGAAGCTTTCTTT
CASSQGGAGNTEAFF
>TRBD1|.|TRBJ1-1|TRBV28
TGTGCCAGCAGACGTCCGAGGGGGCGCGGGACTGAAGCTTTCTTT
CASRRPRGRGTEAFF
>TRBD1|few|TRBJ1-4|TRBV2
TGTGCCAGCCTGGGACAGGCTAATGAAAAACTGTTTTTT
CASLGQANEKLFF
>.|.|TRBJ2-3|TRBV6-4
TGTGCCAGCAGTGAAGCCAGGAACACAGATACGCAGTATTTT
CASSEARNTDTQYF
>TRBD2|once|TRBJ2-1|TRBV28
TGTGCCAGCAGTTTGCCCCCGGGGCTAGCGGGAGGGTTCTACAATGAGCAGTTCTTC
CASSLPPGLAGGFYNEQFF
>.|.|TRBJ2-5|TRBV6-5
TGTGCCAGCAGTTACGCAAGAGGGGAGACCCAGTACTTC
CASSYARGETQYF
>TRBD2|.|TRBJ2-3|TRBV5-1
TGCGCCAGCAGCTTGGGTTGGACTAGTGCAGATACGCAGTATTTT
CASSLGWTSADTQYF
>.|.|TRBJ2-7|TRBV27
TGTGCCAGCAGCCCTCGGACTGTTTACGAGCAGTACTTC
CASSPRTVYEQYF